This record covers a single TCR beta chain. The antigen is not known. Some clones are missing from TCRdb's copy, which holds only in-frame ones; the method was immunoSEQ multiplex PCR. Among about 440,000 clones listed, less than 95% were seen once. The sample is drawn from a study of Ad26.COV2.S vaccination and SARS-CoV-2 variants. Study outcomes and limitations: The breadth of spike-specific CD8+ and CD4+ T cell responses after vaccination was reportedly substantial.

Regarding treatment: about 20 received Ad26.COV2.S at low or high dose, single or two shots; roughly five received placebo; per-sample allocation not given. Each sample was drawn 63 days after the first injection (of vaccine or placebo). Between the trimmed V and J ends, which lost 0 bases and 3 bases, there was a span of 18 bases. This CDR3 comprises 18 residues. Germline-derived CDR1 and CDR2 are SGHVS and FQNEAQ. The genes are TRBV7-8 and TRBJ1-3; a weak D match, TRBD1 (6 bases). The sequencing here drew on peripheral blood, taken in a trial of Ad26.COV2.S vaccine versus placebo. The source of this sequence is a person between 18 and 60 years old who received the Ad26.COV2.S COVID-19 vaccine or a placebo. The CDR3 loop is CASSLASLGQTLGNTIYF. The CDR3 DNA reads TGTGCCAGCAGCTTAGCGAGTTTGGGACAAACTCTTGGAAACACCATATATTTT.